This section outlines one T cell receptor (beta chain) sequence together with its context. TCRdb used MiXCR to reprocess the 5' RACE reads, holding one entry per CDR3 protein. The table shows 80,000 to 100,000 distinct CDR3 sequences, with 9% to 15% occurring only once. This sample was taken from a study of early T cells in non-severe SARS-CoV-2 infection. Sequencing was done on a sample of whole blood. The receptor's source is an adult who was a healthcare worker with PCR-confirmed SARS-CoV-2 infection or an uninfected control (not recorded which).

In DNA form, the CDR3 reads TGCAGTGCTAGAGACAAGAGACTAGCGGGATCCTGGGCGAATGAGCAGTTCTTC. Translation gives CSARDKRLAGSWANEQFF. The gene calls are TRBV20-1 and TRBJ2-1; 11 nucleotides align to TRBD2. The V gene end was trimmed by 0 bases and the J gene end by 7 bases; junction bases not matched to a gene: 14. Germline V lookup: CDR1 DFQATT, CDR2 SNEGSKA (reference sequence). CDR3 size: 18 residues.